This T cell receptor beta chain was documented in a study of T cells in Graves' hyperthyroidism and ophthalmopathy. Findings of the study overall: Ophthalmopathy, which appeared later, was predicted by the model a median about 6 months before onset. A 13 V-J signature model discriminated ophthalmopathy versus stable hyperthyroidism.

With 3 bases clipped from V and 9 bases from J, the junction kept 9 bases outside the gene matches. The CDR3 totals 15 residues. Germline CDR1 reads KGHDR; CDR2 reads SFDVKD. RNA transcripts were the template for amplifying TCR beta CDR3 regions. Initially, a first-round RT-PCR of the TCR CDR3 employed the HTBI primer set. TCRdb called the multiplex PCR reads again in MiXCR, with one record for every CDR3 protein. The data contain roughly 240,000 distinct CDR3 sequences, approximately 23% of them seen just once; the ten biggest clones take up roughly 32%. Uncontrolled infection, other autoimmune disease, pregnancy or lactation disqualified patients from enrolment. For the diagnoses, clinical symptoms, serum thyroxine and TRAb, thyroid ultrasound and orbital computed tomography were used. As concerns this clonotype: Its target is unknown.

The sequencing sample was made of blood. The TCR sequence derives from a woman aged 40-49 years with Graves' ophthalmopathy. J is TRBJ2-2 and V is TRBV24-1, with TRBD1 identical over 7 bases. The CDR3 here is CATSDRQGITWELFF. The CDR3 coding sequence is TGTGCCACCAGTGATCGACAGGGAATTACCTGGGAGCTGTTTTTT.